This T cell receptor (beta chain) was observed in a study of regulatory T cells in long-lasting Graves disease. Building of the TCR beta libraries involved iRepertoire HTBI primers and Arm-PCR of CDR3 regions. TCRdb fed the multiplex PCR reads into MiXCR, producing one record per CDR3 protein. The sample yields a few hundred thousand distinct CDR3 sequences, roughly a sixth seen once. The germline V gene has CDR1 MDHEN and CDR2 SYDVKM. The CDR3 loop spans 18 amino acids. Sample time point: newly diagnosed GD, antithyroid drugs for less than 3 months. RNA from PBMCs was the source of the TCR library. There are many counts of this clonotype. It may be a read error: a sequence one base away is much more abundant. The sample also formed part of further work on T cells in Graves' hyperthyroidism and ophthalmopathy. That report adds: Exclusions: uncontrolled infection, other autoimmune disease, pregnancy, lactation. HTBI primers drove first-round RT-PCR of the TCR CDR3. Most thyroid clonotypes expanded above 0.001 were also detected in blood.

This specimen was peripheral blood mononuclear cells (PBMCs), taken at new diagnosis, from a patient treated with antithyroid drugs. This TCR was sampled from a man between 35 and 55 years old with Graves disease. The chain is built from TRBV28 and TRBJ2-3; D tentatively reads TRBD1 or TRBD2 (5 bases each). The CDR3 protein is CASSTTRGRKVSIDTQYF. In nucleotides, the CDR3 is TGTGCCAGCAGTACAACACGGGGCAGAAAGGTCAGCATAGATACGCAGTATTTT.